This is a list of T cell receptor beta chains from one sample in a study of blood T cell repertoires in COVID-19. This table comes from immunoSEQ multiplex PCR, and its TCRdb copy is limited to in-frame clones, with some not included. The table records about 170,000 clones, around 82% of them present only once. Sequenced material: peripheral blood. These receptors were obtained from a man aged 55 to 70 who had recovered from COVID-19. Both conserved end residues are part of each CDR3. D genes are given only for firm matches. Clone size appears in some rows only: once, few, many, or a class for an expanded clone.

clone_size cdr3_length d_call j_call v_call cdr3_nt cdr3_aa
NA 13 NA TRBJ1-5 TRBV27 TGTGCCAGCAGTCAGGGTGGCAATCAGCCCCAGCATTTT CASSQGGNQPQHF
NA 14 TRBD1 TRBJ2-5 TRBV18 TGTGCCAGCTCATTAGGACAGGTCCAAGAGACCCAGTACTTC CASSLGQVQETQYF
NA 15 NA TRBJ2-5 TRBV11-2 TGTGCCAGCAGTGGTACTCAGCGGGCGCAAGAGACCCAGTACTTC CASSGTQRAQETQYF
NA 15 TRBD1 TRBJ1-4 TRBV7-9 TGTGCCAGCAGCTTATCCCGGGACAGGGGTGAAAAACTGTTTTTT CASSLSRDRGEKLFF
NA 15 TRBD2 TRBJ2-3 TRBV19 TGTGCCAGTAGTTTTTCTAGCGGGGGCCAAGATACGCAGTATTTT CASSFSSGGQDTQYF
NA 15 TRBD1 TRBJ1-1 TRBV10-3 TGTGCCATCAGTGAGAGGGGGGACAGTTACACTGAAGCTTTCTTT CAISERGDSYTEAFF
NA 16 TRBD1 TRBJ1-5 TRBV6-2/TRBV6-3 TGTGCCAGCAGTTACTCGGGACAGGGGGTCTATCAGCCCCAGCATTTT CASSYSGQGVYQPQHF
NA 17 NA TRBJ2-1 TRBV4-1 TGCGCCAGCAGCTCTTCTTCCGGGGGGGCAGGGGGCAATGAGCAGTTCTTC CASSSSSGGAGGNEQFF
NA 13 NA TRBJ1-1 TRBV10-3 TGTGCCATCACTCCCCGCGAGAACACTGAAGCTTTCTTT CAITPRENTEAFF
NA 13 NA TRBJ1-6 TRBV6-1 TGTGCCAGCAGTGGGGCCCGAAATTCACCCCTCCACTTT CASSGARNSPLHF
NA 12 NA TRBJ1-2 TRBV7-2 TGTGCCAGCAGCTTAGAGGCAGGGTTTCACACCTTC CASSLEAGFHTF
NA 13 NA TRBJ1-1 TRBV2 TGTGCCAGCAGTGTTATGGGGGCCACTGAAGCTTTCTTT CASSVMGATEAFF
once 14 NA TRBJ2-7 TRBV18 TGTGCCAGCTCACCGGGGGACATCTCCTACGAGCAGTACTTC CASSPGDISYEQYF
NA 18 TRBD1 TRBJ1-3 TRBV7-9 TGTGCCAGCAGCTTAGCCGGGACAGGGCGATCCTCTGGAAACACCATATATTTT CASSLAGTGRSSGNTIYF
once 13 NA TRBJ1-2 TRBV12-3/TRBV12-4 TGTGCCAGCAGTTTGGCCAGGGGAAATGGCTACACCTTC CASSLARGNGYTF
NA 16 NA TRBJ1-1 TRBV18 TGTGCCAGCTCACCACAGGGAAGAGGGATGAACACTGAAGCTTTCTTT CASSPQGRGMNTEAFF
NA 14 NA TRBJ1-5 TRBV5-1 TGCGCCAGCAGCTTGACAGGGCCGGGGCAGCCCCAGCATTTT CASSLTGPGQPQHF
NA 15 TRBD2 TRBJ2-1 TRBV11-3 TGTGCCAGCAGCCTCCGAGCGGGGACCTACAATGAGCAGTTCTTC CASSLRAGTYNEQFF
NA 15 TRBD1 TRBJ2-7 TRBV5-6 TGTGCCAGCAGCTTGGTAGGGACAGGGGGAGGTGAGCAGTACTTC CASSLVGTGGGEQYF
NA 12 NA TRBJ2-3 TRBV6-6 TGTGCCAGCAGCCCGAGTGGAGATACGCAGTATTTT CASSPSGDTQYF
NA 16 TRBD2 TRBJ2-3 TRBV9 TGTGCCAGCAGCGCTGGGCTAGCGGGGGTCACAGATACGCAGTATTTT CASSAGLAGVTDTQYF
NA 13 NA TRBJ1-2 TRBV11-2 TGTGCCAGCAGCTTCACAGGGAGCTATGGCTACACCTTC CASSFTGSYGYTF
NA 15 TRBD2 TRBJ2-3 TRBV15 TGTGCCACCAGCAGAGGACGGGGGGGCACAGATACGCAGTATTTT CATSRGRGGTDTQYF
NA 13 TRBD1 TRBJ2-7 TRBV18 TGTGCCAGCTCATCGGGACAGCTCTACGAGCAGTACTTC CASSSGQLYEQYF
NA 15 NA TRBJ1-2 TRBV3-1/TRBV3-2 TGTGCCAGCAGCCCTATAGTGGGAGCTAACTATGGCTACACCTTC CASSPIVGANYGYTF
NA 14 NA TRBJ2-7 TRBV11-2 TGTGCCAGCACCGAGGAGCGAGTCTCCTACGAGCAGTACTTC CASTEERVSYEQYF
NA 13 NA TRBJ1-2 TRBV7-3 TGTGCCAGCAGCTCGGGCAGGGAGGTGGGCTACACCTTC CASSSGREVGYTF
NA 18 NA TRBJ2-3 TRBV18 TGTGCCAGCTCACGTTCGACTATATCGAGCGGCAGCACAGATACGCAGTATTTT CASSRSTISSGSTDTQYF
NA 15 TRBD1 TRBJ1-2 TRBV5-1 TGCGCCAGCAGCTTGACTGGACAGGGGAGGATGGGCTACACCTTC CASSLTGQGRMGYTF
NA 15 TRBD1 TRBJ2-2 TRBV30 TGTGCCTGGACTCATCCCGGGACAGACACCGGGGAGCTGTTTTTT CAWTHPGTDTGELFF
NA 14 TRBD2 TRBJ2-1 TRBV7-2 TGTGCCAGCAGCTTAGGGACTAGCGCTCATGAGCAGTTCTTC CASSLGTSAHEQFF
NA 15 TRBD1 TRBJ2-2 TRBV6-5 TGTGCCAGCACGGACGGACAGGGGAACACCGGGGAGCTGTTTTTT CASTDGQGNTGELFF
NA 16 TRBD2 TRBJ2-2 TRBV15 TGTGCCACACGGGAGGGGAAGGGGTCGAACACCGGGGAGCTGTTTTTT CATREGKGSNTGELFF
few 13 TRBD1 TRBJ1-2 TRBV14 TGTGCCAGCGAGACCTGGACAGGGCATGGCTACACCTTC CASETWTGHGYTF
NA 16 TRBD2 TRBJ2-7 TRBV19 TGTGCCAGTAGTATAGTAGCGGGGGCTAGCTCCTACGAGCAGTACTTC CASSIVAGASSYEQYF
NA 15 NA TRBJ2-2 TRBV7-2 TGTGCCAGCAGCTCTCTCGGAGTAGAAGGCGGGGAGCTGTTTTTT CASSSLGVEGGELFF
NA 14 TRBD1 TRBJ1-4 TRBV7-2 TGTGCCAGCAGCTCGGGACAGGGGCTCGGAAAACTGTTTTTT CASSSGQGLGKLFF
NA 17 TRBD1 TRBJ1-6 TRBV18 TGTGCCAGCTCACCGTTATCGGACAGGGGGCATAATTCACCCCTCCACTTT CASSPLSDRGHNSPLHF
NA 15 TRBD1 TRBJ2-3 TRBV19 TGTGCCAGTAGTACGCGGACAGGGGTTGGAGATACGCAGTATTTT CASSTRTGVGDTQYF
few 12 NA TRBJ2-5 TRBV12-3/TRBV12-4 TGTGCCAGCAGTTTAAGAGAAGAGACCCAGTACTTC CASSLREETQYF
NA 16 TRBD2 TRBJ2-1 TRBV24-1 TGTGCCACCAGTGATCCCGGGACTAGCGGGGGCAATGAGCAGTTCTTC CATSDPGTSGGNEQFF
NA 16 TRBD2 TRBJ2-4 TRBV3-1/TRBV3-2 TGTGCCAGCAGCCCACACAGCGGGGCGGCCAAAAACATTCAGTACTTC CASSPHSGAAKNIQYF
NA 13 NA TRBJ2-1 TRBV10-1 TGCGCCAGCAGTGAAAAATACAGTGGTGAGCAGTTCTTC CASSEKYSGEQFF
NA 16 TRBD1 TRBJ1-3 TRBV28 TGTGCCAGCAGGCCGGTGACAGGGCGGCCCGGAAACACCATATATTTT CASRPVTGRPGNTIYF
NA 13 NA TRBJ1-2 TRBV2 TGTGCCAGCAGTTGGAGGGGAAGCAATGGCTACACCTTC CASSWRGSNGYTF
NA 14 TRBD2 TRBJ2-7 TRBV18 TGTGCCAGCTCACCCCTAGCGGGCTCCTACGAGCAGTACTTC CASSPLAGSYEQYF
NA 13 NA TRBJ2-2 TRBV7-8 TGTGCCAGCAGCTTAGTGAGGACCGGGGAGCTGTTTTTT CASSLVRTGELFF
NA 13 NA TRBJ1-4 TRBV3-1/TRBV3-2 TGTGCCAGCAGCCAGGGGGCTGGGGGCGGACTGTTTTTT CASSQGAGGGLFF
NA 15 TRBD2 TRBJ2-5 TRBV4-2 TGTGCCAGCAGGTATAGCGGGGGACCCCAAGAGACCCAGTACTTC CASRYSGGPQETQYF
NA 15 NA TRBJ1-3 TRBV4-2 TGTGCCAGCAGCCCCGACAGGAGCTCTGGAAACACCATATATTTT CASSPDRSSGNTIYF
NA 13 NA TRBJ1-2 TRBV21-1 TGTGCCAGCATAGGAGGGGGGGACTATGGCTACACCTTC CASIGGGDYGYTF
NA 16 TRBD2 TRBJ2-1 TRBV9 TGTGCCAGCAGCGTCCGAGCGGGGGGCCATTGGGATGAGCAGTTCTTC CASSVRAGGHWDEQFF
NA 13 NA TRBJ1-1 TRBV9 TGTGCCAGCAGCGTATTGCAGTACACTGAAGCTTTCTTT CASSVLQYTEAFF
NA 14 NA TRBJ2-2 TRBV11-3 TGTGCCAGCAGCTTAGGAGCAGGGGCCGGGGAGCTGTTTTTT CASSLGAGAGELFF